The 18 T cell receptor beta chains presented below share a single source sample, sequenced in a study of OX40 agonist ivuxolimab in advanced cancers. Assay used: immunoSEQ multiplex PCR; TCRdb lists only in-frame clones, some missing. The sample holds about 39,000 clones, approximately 80% seen once. Sequenced here: CD4+ or CD8+ T cells sorted from blood, sampled in a trial of the OX40 agonist ivuxolimab. Every receptor here comes from an adult with an advanced solid tumor such as melanoma, head and neck, liver or kidney cancer.

The rearrangement uses TRBV18 and TRBJ1-3; 9 positions match TRBD1. The CDR3 sequence is 16 residues long. Germline V gene data show CDR1 as KGHSH and CDR2 as LQKENI. Trimming at V came to 3 bases and at J to 0 bases, leaving 3 bases not matched to a gene. In DNA form, the CDR3 reads TGTGCCAGCTCACCGCGACAGGGGGGCTCTGGAAACACCATATATTTT. This translates into CASSPRQGGSGNTIYF. The full variable domain, rest sourced from reference TRBV18 and TRBJ1-3, is NAGVMQNPRHLVRRRGQEARLRCSPMKGHSHVYWYRQLPEEGLKFMVYLQKENIIDESGMPKERFSAEFPKEGPSILRIQQVVRGDSAAYFCASSPRQGGSGNTIYFGEGSWLTVV.

The chain uses TRBV6-5 and TRBJ1-2; 8 nucleotides align to TRBD1. Losses at the gene ends were 3 bases for V and 2 bases for J; bases not matched to a gene: 8. The CDR3 covers 16 residues. Germline-derived CDR1 and CDR2 are MNHEY and SVGAGI. The CDR3 nucleotides read TGTGCCAGCAGTTATACCGGGGACAGGTACAACTATGGCTACACCTTC. This gives the protein CASSYTGDRYNYGYTF.

This clone was seen more than once but under ten times. The J gene is TRBJ1-2, the V gene TRBV19; 7 bases align to TRBD1. Germline loops: CDR1 LNHDA, CDR2 SQIVND (reference sequence). V was clipped by 4 bases and J by 10 bases; unmatched bases: 6. CDR3 length: 12 amino acids. The CDR3 loop is CASSTRDSLYTF. The CDR3 DNA sequence: TGTGCCAGTAGTACCCGGGACAGCCTCTACACCTTC.

V is TRBV2 and J is TRBJ2-5; perhaps TRBD2 as D (6 bases). Germline CDR1 is SNHLY and CDR2 is FYNNEI. This CDR3 has 14 amino acids. V lost 6 bases and J 1 base, leaving 12 bases between the germline ends. CDR3 in DNA: TGTGCCAGCAGCATAGCCGGGAGCCAAGAGACCCAGTACTTC. It specifies CASSIAGSQETQYF.

This chain joins TRBV2 and TRBJ2-5; the D call may be TRBD1 or TRBD2 (6 bases each). Between the trimmed V and J ends, which lost 4 bases and 4 bases, there was a span of 19 bases. The length of the CDR3 is 16 residues. Germline V gene data show CDR1 as SNHLY and CDR2 as FYNNEI. The CDR3 coding sequence is TGTGCCAGCAGTGCGAACAGGGTTGGAGGGGGAGAGACCCAGTACTTC. This gives the protein CASSANRVGGGETQYF.

The chain recombines TRBV5-6 with TRBJ1-2; 7 bases line up with TRBD1. The V gene's germline CDR1 is SGHDT and CDR2 YYEEEE. The CDR3 runs to 14 residues. V shed 0 bases, J shed 5 bases, and the junction held 4 bases outside the gene matches. Written as DNA, the CDR3 is TGTGCCAGCAGCTTGGAGCCAGGGGGTTATGGCTACACCTTC. This sequence encodes CASSLEPGGYGYTF.

This chain uses TRBV5-6 with TRBJ2-1; D is tentatively TRBD1 or TRBD2 (5 bases each). This CDR3 spans 13 amino acids. The V gene lost 3 bases and the J gene lost 7 bases, with 11 bases spanning the gap. Germline CDR1 and CDR2: SGHDT and YYEEEE. CDR3 DNA: TGTGCCAGCAGCTACCGGTGGGGGAATGAGCAGTTCTTC. Translating it yields CASSYRWGNEQFF.

The chain uses TRBV14 and TRBJ1-1, with D possibly TRBD1 on 6 matching bases. The CDR3 has 15 residues. Deletions cut 5 bases from V and 3 bases from J, with 16 bases between. CDR1 is SGHDN and CDR2 is FVKESK in the germline V gene. CDR3: CASSSNREGDTEAFF. The CDR3 DNA sequence: TGTGCCAGCAGCTCGAACAGGGAAGGGGACACTGAAGCTTTCTTT.

V is TRBV6-5 and J is TRBJ2-2; D call uncertain. The CDR3 runs 15 residues. Germline values: CDR1 MNHEY, CDR2 SVGAGI. The V gene lost 8 bases and the J gene lost 4 bases, with 17 bases spanning the gap. The CDR3 DNA reads as TGTGCCAGCCAATTTGGGCGTTACTCCACCGGGGAGCTGTTTTTT. Protein: CASQFGRYSTGELFF.

The V and J genes are TRBV4-3 and TRBJ2-4, with D unresolved. This CDR3 comprises 15 residues. Germline values: CDR1 LGHNA, CDR2 YSLEER. V lost 0 bases and J 2 bases, leaving 8 bases between the germline ends. The CDR3: CASSQDRRTKNIQYF. Written as DNA, the CDR3 is TGCGCCAGCAGCCAAGATAGAAGAACCAAAAACATTCAGTACTTC.

The chain links TRBV6-6 to TRBJ1-2; no clear D. V lost 6 bases and J lost 7, with 9 bases in between. The germline V gene encodes CDR1 MNHNY and CDR2 SVGAGI (reference sequence). The CDR3 sequence is 11 residues long. The CDR3 loop reads CASRADGGYTF. CDR3 DNA sequence: TGTGCCAGCAGGGCGGACGGTGGCTACACCTTC.

The chain uses TRBV7-9 and TRBJ2-3, with D hard to call. Germline V gives CDR1 SEHNR, CDR2 FQNEAQ (reference sequence). The CDR3 extends over 13 amino acids. V was cut by 1 base and J by 6 bases, with 8 bases left in between. CDR3 protein: CASSLGVWDTQYF. The CDR3 DNA reads as TGTGCCAGCAGCTTAGGCGTATGGGATACGCAGTATTTT.

This chain joins TRBV25-1 and TRBJ2-4; D unresolved. The V end was cut by 2 bases, the J end by 1 base, with 6 bases between. Germline CDR1 reads MGHDK; CDR2 reads SYGVNS. The CDR3 spans 14 residues. The CDR3, as DNA: TGTGCCAGCAGTGAAACTACCGCCAAAAACATTCAGTACTTC. This sequence encodes CASSETTAKNIQYF. The full variable domain, completed using reference TRBV25-1 and TRBJ2-4, is EADIYQTPRYLVIGTGKKITLECSQTMGHDKMYWYQQDPGMELHLIHYSYGVNSTEKGDLSSESTVSRIRTEHFPLTLESARPSHTSQYLCASSETTAKNIQYFGAGTRLSVL.

This chain uses TRBV30 with TRBJ2-3, with a possible D match to TRBD1 (5 bases). Per germline, CDR1 GTSNPN and CDR2 SVGIG (reference sequence). The CDR3 contains 14 residues. V lost 1 base, J lost 2 bases, and 10 bases lay in between. DNA for the CDR3: TGTGCCTGGAGTGGGGGCGGCACCACAGATACGCAGTATTTT. This sequence encodes CAWSGGGTTDTQYF. Filled out from reference TRBV30 and TRBJ2-3, the complete variable domain reads SQTIHQWPATLVQPVGSPLSLECTVEGTSNPNLYWYRQAAGRGLQLLFYSVGIGQISSEVPQNLSASRPQDRQFILSSKKLLLSDSGFYLCAWSGGGTTDTQYFGPGTRLTVL.

This chain uses TRBV9 with TRBJ1-1, with a possible D match to TRBD1 (5 bases). CDR1 and CDR2 (germline): SGDLS, YYNGEE. There are 15 residues in the CDR3. Trimming left V 0 bases short and J 0 bases short, with 9 bases between. The CDR3 nucleotides read TGTGCCAGCAGCGTAGATCAAGGGGTGAACACTGAAGCTTTCTTT. It yields the protein CASSVDQGVNTEAFF. The full variable domain, rest sourced from reference TRBV9 and TRBJ1-1, is DSGVTQTPKHLITATGQRVTLRCSPRSGDLSVYWYQQSLDQGLQFLIQYYNGEERAKGNILERFSAQQFPDLHSELNLSSLELGDSALYFCASSVDQGVNTEAFFGQGTRLTVV.

The rearrangement uses TRBV7-9 and TRBJ1-2, with D perhaps matching TRBD1 (5 bases). The V and J ends lost 0 bases and 7 bases respectively, with 12 bases between them. This CDR3 comprises 14 residues. The germline CDR1 and CDR2 sequences are SEHNR and FQNEAQ (reference sequence). The chain's CDR3 is CASSLAQGAGGYTF. The CDR3 DNA is TGTGCCAGCAGCTTAGCGCAGGGCGCGGGTGGCTACACCTTC. The full variable domain, completed using reference TRBV7-9 and TRBJ1-2, is DTGVSQNPRHKITKRGQNVTFRCDPISEHNRLYWYRQTLGQGPEFLTYFQNEAQLEKSRLLSDRFSAERPKGSFSTLEIQRTEQGDSAMYLCASSLAQGAGGYTFGSGTRLTVV.

This clone was detected once. This sequence joins TRBV7-2 and TRBJ1-4, with 8 bases that match TRBD1. The V gene end was trimmed by 4 bases and the J gene end by 10 bases; junction bases not matched to a gene: 11. The germline CDR1 and CDR2 sequences are SGHTA and FQGNSA. The CDR3 loop spans 15 amino acids. CDR3 sequence: CASSSPGTGSGKLFF. CDR3 nucleotides: TGTGCCAGCAGCTCTCCCGGGACAGGTAGCGGAAAACTGTTTTTT.

This clone was seen once. V usage is TRBV11-3 and J usage is TRBJ2-3; no reliable D call. CDR1 and CDR2 from the germline V gene are SGHNT and YENEEA. With 6 bases removed from V and 6 bases from J, the gap between germline ends came to 10 bases. The CDR3 length is 12 residues. Here the CDR3 reads CASSFVPDTQYF. CDR3 coding DNA: TGTGCCAGCAGTTTCGTCCCGGATACGCAGTATTTT. Drawing the rest from reference TRBV11-3 and TRBJ2-3, the complete variable domain is EAGVVQSPRYKIIEKKQPVAFWCNPISGHNTLYWYLQNLGQGPELLIRYENEEAVDDSQLPKDRFSAERLKGVDSTLKIQPAELGDSAVYLCASSFVPDTQYFGPGTRLTVL.